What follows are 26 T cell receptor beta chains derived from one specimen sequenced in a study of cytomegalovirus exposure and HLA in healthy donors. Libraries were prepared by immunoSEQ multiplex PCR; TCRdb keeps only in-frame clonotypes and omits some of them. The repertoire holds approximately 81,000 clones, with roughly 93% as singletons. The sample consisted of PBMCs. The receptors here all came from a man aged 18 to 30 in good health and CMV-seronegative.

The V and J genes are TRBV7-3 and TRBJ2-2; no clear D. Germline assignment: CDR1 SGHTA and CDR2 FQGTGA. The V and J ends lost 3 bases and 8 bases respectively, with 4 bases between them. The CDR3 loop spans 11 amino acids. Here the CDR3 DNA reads TGTGCCAGCAGCTTCGGGGGGGAGCTGTTTTTT. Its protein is CASSFGGELFF.

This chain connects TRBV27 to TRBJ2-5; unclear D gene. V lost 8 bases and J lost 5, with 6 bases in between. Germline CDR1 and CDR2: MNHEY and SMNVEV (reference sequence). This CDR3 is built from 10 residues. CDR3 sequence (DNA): TGTGCCAGCGGAGAGGAGACCCAGTACTTC. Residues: CASGEETQYF.

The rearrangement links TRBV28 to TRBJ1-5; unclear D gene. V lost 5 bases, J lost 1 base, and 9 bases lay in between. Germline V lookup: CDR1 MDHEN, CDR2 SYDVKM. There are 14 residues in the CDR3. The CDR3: CASSRSSSNQPQHF. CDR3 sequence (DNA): TGTGCCAGCAGTCGGTCTTCCAGCAATCAGCCCCAGCATTTT.

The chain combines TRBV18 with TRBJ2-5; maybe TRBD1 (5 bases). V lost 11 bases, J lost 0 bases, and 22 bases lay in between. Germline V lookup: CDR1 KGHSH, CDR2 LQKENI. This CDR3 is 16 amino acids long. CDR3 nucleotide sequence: TGTGCCGGTTCCCGACAGAATGGGAAGTACCAAGAGACCCAGTACTTC. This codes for CAGSRQNGKYQETQYF.

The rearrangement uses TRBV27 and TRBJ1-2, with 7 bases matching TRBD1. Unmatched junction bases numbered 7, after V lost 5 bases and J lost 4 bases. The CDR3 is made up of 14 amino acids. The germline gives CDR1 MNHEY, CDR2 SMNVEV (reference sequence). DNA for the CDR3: TGTGCCAGCAGTACATCAGGGGGTTTCTATGGCTACACCTTC. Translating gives CASSTSGGFYGYTF.

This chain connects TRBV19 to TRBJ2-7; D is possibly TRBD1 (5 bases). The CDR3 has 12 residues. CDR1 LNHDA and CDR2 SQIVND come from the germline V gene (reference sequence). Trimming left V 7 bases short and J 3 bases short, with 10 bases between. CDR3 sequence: CASNSQGYEQYF. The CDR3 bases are TGTGCCAGTAATAGTCAGGGCTACGAGCAGTACTTC.

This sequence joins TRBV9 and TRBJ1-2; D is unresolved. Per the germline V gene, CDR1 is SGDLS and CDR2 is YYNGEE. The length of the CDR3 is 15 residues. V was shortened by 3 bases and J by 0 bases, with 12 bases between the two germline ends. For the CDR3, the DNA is TGTGCCAGCAGCGCGGAGGACGGTCCTAACTATGGCTACACCTTC. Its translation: CASSAEDGPNYGYTF.

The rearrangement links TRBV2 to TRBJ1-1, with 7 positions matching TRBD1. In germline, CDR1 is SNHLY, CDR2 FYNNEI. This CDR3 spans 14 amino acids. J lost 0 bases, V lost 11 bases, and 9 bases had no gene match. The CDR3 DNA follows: TGTGCCGGAAGACAGGGCCTAATGAACACTGAAGCTTTCTTT. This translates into CAGRQGLMNTEAFF.

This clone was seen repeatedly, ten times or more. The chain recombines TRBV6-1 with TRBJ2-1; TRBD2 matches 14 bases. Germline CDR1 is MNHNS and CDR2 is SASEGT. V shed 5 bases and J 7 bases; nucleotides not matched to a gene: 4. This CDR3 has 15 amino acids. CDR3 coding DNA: TGTGCCAGCAGTTTGACTAGCGGGGGGGCTAATGAGCAGTTCTTC. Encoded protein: CASSLTSGGANEQFF.

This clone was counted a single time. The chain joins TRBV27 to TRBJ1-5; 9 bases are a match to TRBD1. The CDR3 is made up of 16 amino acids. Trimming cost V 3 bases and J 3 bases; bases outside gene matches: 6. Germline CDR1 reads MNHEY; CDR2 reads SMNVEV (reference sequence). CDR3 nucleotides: TGTGCCAGCAGTTTCTCGACAGGGGGTGTCAATCAGCCCCAGCATTTT. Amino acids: CASSFSTGGVNQPQHF.

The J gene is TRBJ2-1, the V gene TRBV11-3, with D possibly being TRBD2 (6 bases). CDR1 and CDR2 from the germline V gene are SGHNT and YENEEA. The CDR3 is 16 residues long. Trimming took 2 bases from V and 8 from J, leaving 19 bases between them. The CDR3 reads CASSLSPGLQDHEQFF. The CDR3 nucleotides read TGTGCCAGCAGCTTAAGCCCGGGACTCCAGGACCATGAGCAGTTCTTC.

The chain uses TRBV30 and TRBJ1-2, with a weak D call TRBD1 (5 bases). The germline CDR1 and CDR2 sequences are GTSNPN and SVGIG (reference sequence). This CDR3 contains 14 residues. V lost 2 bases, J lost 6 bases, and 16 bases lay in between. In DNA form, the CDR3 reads TGTGCCTGGAGTTGGGGCAGGGTTGCGGATGGCTACACCTTC. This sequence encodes CAWSWGRVADGYTF.

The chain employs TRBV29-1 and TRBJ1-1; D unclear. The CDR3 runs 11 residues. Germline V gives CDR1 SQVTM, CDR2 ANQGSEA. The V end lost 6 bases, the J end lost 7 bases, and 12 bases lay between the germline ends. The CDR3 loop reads CSVETLFEAFF. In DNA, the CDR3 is TGCAGCGTGGAGACGCTATTTGAAGCTTTCTTT.

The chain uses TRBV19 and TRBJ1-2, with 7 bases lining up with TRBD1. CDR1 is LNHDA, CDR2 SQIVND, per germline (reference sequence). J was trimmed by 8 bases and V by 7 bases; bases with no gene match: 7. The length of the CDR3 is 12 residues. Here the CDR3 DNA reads TGTGCCAGTACGTCGACAGGGATCGGCTACACCTTC. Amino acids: CASTSTGIGYTF.

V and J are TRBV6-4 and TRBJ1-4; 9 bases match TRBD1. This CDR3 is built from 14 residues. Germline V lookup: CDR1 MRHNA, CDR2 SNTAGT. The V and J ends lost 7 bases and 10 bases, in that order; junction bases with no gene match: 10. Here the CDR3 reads CASKAGQGEGKLFF. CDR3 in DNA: TGTGCCAGCAAGGCGGGACAGGGAGAAGGAAAACTGTTTTTT.

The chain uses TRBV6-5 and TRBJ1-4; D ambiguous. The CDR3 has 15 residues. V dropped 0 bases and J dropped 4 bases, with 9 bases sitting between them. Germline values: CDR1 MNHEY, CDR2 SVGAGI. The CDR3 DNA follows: TGTGCCAGCAGTTACTCAGCGGTTCGTAATGAAAAACTGTTTTTT. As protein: CASSYSAVRNEKLFF.

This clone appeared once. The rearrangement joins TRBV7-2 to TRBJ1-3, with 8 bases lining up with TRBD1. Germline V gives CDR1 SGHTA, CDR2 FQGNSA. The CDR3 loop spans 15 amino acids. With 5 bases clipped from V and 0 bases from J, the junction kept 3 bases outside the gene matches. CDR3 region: CASSTDRVSGNTIYF. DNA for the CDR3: TGTGCCAGCAGCACGGACAGGGTCTCTGGAAACACCATATATTTT.

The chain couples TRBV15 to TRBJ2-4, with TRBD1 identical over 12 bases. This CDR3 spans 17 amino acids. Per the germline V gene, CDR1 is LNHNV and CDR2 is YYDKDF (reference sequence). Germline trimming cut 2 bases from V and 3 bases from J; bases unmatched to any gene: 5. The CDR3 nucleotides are TGTGCCACCAGCAGATACGGGACAGGGGGCGTCAAAAACATTCAGTACTTC. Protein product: CATSRYGTGGVKNIQYF.

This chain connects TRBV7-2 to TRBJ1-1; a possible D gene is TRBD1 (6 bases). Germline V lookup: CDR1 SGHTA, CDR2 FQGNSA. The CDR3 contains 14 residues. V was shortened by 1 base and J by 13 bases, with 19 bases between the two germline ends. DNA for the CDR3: TGTGCCAGCAGCTTAGAACGGCAGGGGAGTATCGGTTTCTTT. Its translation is CASSLERQGSIGFF.

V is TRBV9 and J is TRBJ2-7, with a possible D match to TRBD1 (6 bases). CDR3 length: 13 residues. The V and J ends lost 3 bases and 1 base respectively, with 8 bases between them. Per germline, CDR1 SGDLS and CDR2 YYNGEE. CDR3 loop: CASSGTVSYEQYF. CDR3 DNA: TGTGCCAGCAGCGGGACAGTTTCCTACGAGCAGTACTTC.

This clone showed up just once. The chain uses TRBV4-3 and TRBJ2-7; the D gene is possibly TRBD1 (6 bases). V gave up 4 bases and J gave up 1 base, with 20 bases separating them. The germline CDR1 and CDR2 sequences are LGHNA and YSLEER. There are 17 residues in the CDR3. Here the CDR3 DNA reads TGCGCCAGCAGCCCCAGCCGATTACTACAGGGATCCTACGAGCAGTACTTC. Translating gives CASSPSRLLQGSYEQYF.

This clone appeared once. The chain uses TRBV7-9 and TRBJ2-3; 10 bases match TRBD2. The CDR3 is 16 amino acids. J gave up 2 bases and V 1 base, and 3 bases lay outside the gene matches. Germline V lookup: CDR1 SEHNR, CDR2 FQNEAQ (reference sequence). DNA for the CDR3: TGTGCCAGCAGCTTAGAAGCGGGAGGGTACACAGATACGCAGTATTTT. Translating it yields CASSLEAGGYTDTQYF. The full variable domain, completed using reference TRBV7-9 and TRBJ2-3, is DTGVSQNPRHKITKRGQNVTFRCDPISEHNRLYWYRQTLGQGPEFLTYFQNEAQLEKSRLLSDRFSAERPKGSFSTLEIQRTEQGDSAMYLCASSLEAGGYTDTQYFGPGTRLTVL.

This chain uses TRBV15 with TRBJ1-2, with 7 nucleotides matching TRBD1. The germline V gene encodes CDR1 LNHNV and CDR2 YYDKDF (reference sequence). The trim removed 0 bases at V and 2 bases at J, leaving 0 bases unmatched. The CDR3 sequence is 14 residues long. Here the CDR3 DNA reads TGTGCCACCAGCAGAGAACAGGGGAACTATGGCTACACCTTC. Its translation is CATSREQGNYGYTF.

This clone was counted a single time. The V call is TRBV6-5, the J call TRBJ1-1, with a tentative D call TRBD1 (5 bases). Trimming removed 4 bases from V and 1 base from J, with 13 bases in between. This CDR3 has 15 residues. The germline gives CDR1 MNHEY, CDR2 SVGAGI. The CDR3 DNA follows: TGTGCCAGCAGTTCCCCCGGGGGAAAGAACACTGAAGCTTTCTTT. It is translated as CASSSPGGKNTEAFF.

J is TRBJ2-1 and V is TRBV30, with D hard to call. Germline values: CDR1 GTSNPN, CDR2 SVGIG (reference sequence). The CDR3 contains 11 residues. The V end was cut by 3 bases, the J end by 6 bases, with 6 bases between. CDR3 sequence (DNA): TGTGCCTGGAGCTGGCCCAATGAGCAGTTCTTC. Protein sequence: CAWSWPNEQFF. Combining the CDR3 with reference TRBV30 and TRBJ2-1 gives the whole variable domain SQTIHQWPATLVQPVGSPLSLECTVEGTSNPNLYWYRQAAGRGLQLLFYSVGIGQISSEVPQNLSASRPQDRQFILSSKKLLLSDSGFYLCAWSWPNEQFFGPGTRLTVL.

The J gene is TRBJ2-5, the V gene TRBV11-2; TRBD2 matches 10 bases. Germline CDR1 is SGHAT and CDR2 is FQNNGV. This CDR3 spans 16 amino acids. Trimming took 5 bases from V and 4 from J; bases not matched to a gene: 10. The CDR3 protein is CASSGGASGSRETQYF. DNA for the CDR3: TGTGCCAGCAGCGGAGGGGCTAGCGGGAGTAGAGAGACCCAGTACTTC.